A single sample is the source of the 10 T cell receptor beta chains below, sequenced in a study of control samples from healthy donors and cancer patients. Data came from immunoSEQ multiplex PCR; TCRdb stores just in-frame clones and leaves some out. The table has about 86,000 clones, 85% to 90% seen once. Sequencing input: PBMCs. These receptors were obtained from a woman aged 50 to 65 with colorectal cancer.

The chain has TRBV5-8 and TRBJ2-2, with D unclear. Trimming took 5 bases from V and 11 from J, leaving 7 bases between them. This CDR3 has 10 residues. From germline, CDR1 is SGHTS and CDR2 YDEGEE. CDR3 loop: CASRPTELFF. The CDR3 DNA reads TGTGCCAGCAGGCCGACAGAGCTGTTTTTT.

This chain links TRBV27 with TRBJ2-4; D tentatively reads TRBD1 or TRBD2 (5 bases each). Germline V gene data show CDR1 as MNHEY and CDR2 as SMNVEV (reference sequence). The CDR3 loop spans 16 amino acids. Trimming left V 4 bases short and J 6 bases short, with 19 bases between. The DNA for the CDR3 is TGTGCCAGCAGTTGGAGTCTGGGGGAGAACGGAAACATTCAGTACTTC. It is translated as CASSWSLGENGNIQYF.

V is TRBV27 and J is TRBJ2-1; a possible D gene is TRBD1 (6 bases). Deletions cut 2 bases from V and 7 bases from J, with 9 bases between. Germline values: CDR1 MNHEY, CDR2 SMNVEV (reference sequence). This CDR3 has 13 residues. The CDR3 nucleotides are TGTGCCAGCAGTTTAAAGGGGGTGAATGAGCAGTTCTTC. Its protein product is CASSLKGVNEQFF.

This sequence joins TRBV2 and TRBJ1-1; 8 nucleotides align to TRBD1. CDR1 is SNHLY, CDR2 FYNNEI, per germline. Trimming took 2 bases from V and 3 from J; bases not matched to a gene: 2. The CDR3 loop spans 14 amino acids. DNA for the CDR3: TGTGCCAGCAGTGAACAGGGGGCGCACACTGAAGCTTTCTTT. Translated, it gives CASSEQGAHTEAFF.

This chain connects TRBV2 to TRBJ2-5; 14 bases fit TRBD2. The CDR3 is 16 residues long. Germline V gene data show CDR1 as SNHLY and CDR2 as FYNNEI. The V segment lost 4 bases and the J segment 5 bases; nucleotides outside the gene matches: 6. CDR3 nucleotide sequence: TGTGCCAGCAGTGGGACTAGCGGGGGGACCCCCGAGACCCAGTACTTC. It translates to CASSGTSGGTPETQYF.

Only one count was recorded for this clone. This rearrangement joins TRBV4-2 to TRBJ2-5; 9 bases are a match to TRBD2. The CDR3 totals 19 residues. V was clipped by 4 bases and J by 3 bases; unmatched bases: 18. CDR1 is LGHNA and CDR2 is YNFKEQ in the germline V gene. The CDR3 DNA is TGTGCCAGCAGCCGCATTTCACTCAGGGGACTAGCAAATGAAGAGACCCAGTACTTC. Its translation: CASSRISLRGLANEETQYF.

This chain links TRBV6-2 or TRBV6-3 with TRBJ2-5, with 10 bases aligning to TRBD1. V gave up 6 bases and J gave up 1 base; unmatched junction bases: 11. The CDR3 is 17 amino acids. Germline V CDR1 and CDR2: MNHEY, SVGEGT. The CDR3 DNA reads as TGTGCCAGCAGCAAACGCCCCGGGACAGGGGTCCAAGAGACCCAGTACTTC. It codes for CASSKRPGTGVQETQYF.

This chain uses TRBV7-8 with TRBJ2-2; 9 bases are a match to TRBD1. Germline CDR1 and CDR2: SGHVS and FQNEAQ. There are 16 residues in the CDR3. Losses at the gene ends were 4 bases for V and 4 bases for J; bases not matched to a gene: 7. CDR3: CASSSGQGVGTGELFF. As DNA, the CDR3 is TGTGCCAGCAGCTCGGGACAGGGAGTGGGCACCGGGGAGCTGTTTTTT.

The chain recombines TRBV5-4 with TRBJ2-3, with 11 bases fitting TRBD2. The CDR3 has 13 residues. Germline V gene lookup returns CDR1 SGHNT and CDR2 YYREEE (reference sequence). V dropped 8 bases and J dropped 2; count of bases not matched to a gene: 1. CDR3 residues: CASSGGDTDTQYF. Written as DNA, the CDR3 is TGTGCCAGTAGCGGGGGGGACACAGATACGCAGTATTTT.

The CDR3 DNA follows: TGTGCCAGCAGTATTGGGCTGAGAGAGACCCAGTACTTC. This encodes CASSIGLRETQYF. This chain joins TRBV6-5 and TRBJ2-5; D call uncertain. V lost 5 bases, J lost 4 bases, and 11 bases lay in between. The CDR3 has 13 amino acids. Germline V gene data show CDR1 as MNHEY and CDR2 as SVGAGI.